The source of this T cell receptor (beta chain) is a study of yellow fever vaccine responses in identical twins. TCRdb fed the RT-PCR reads into MiXCR, producing one record per CDR3 protein. Of tens of thousands of distinct CDR3 sequences in the sample, 50% to 65% were seen once. The CDR3 runs 15 residues. Trimming removed 5 bases at V and 5 bases at J, with 16 bases between. In germline, CDR1 is SNHLY, CDR2 FYNNEI. In its sample, this clonotype was seen a few times. The sample consisted of T cells from blood (PBMCs), unsorted or a sorted subset (not recorded which), taken before or after yellow fever vaccination (not recorded which). This sequence joins TRBV2 and TRBJ1-5; unclear D gene. The TCR sequence derives from a woman aged 18-35 years who received the yellow fever vaccine. CDR3 protein: CASSQHTYTDQPQHF. The CDR3 nucleotides read TGTGCCAGCAGTCAACACACATATACCGATCAGCCCCAGCATTTT.